These 22 T cell receptor beta chains came from one sample sequenced in a study of OX40 agonist ivuxolimab in advanced cancers. The method was immunoSEQ multiplex PCR; TCRdb's version includes in-frame clones alone and lacks a portion of them. The sample records about 99,000 clones, around 90% being singletons. Sample: CD4+ or CD8+ T cells sorted from blood, taken in a trial of the OX40 agonist ivuxolimab. These receptors were collected from an adult with an advanced solid tumor such as melanoma, head and neck, liver or kidney cancer.

The J gene is TRBJ1-2, the V gene TRBV11-2, with D hard to call. Germline V gene sequence: CDR1 SGHAT, CDR2 FQNNGV. The CDR3 has 14 amino acids. V was pared by 1 base and J by 7 bases, with 13 bases between. The CDR3 DNA reads TGTGCCAGCAGCTTAGTCGTAGGACCGGTTGGCTACACCTTC. Translating gives CASSLVVGPVGYTF.

V is TRBV6-5 and J is TRBJ2-1; weak D call: TRBD2 (6 bases). The V gene lost 5 bases and the J gene lost 6 bases, with 14 bases spanning the gap. Germline values: CDR1 MNHEY, CDR2 SVGAGI. The CDR3 is made up of 14 amino acids. CDR3 in DNA: TGTGCCAGCAGTCTGTCGGGAGCGCTCAATGAGCAGTTCTTC. This sequence encodes CASSLSGALNEQFF.

In its sample, this clone was seen once. The chain uses TRBV19 and TRBJ1-5; the D is unclear. The germline gives CDR1 LNHDA, CDR2 SQIVND (reference sequence). Trimming took off 1 base at V and 0 bases at J, with 10 bases between the two ends. The CDR3 runs to 16 residues. The CDR3 nucleotides read TGTGCCAGTAGTATAGTTCCGGGTGGTAGCAATCAGCCCCAGCATTTT. It yields the protein CASSIVPGGSNQPQHF.

The chain has TRBV21-1 and TRBJ1-1; no DNA check was done on the table's D call, TRBD1. TRBV21-1 constitutes a pseudogene. The CDR3 has 15 amino acids. As DNA, the CDR3 is TGTGCCAGCAGCAAAACAGGGGGCGCTCACACTGAAGCTTTCTTT. The encoded protein is CASSKTGGAHTEAFF.

The J gene is TRBJ2-5, the V gene TRBV6-5, with D uncertain. The V end was cut by 3 bases, the J end by 3 bases, with 8 bases between. The length of the CDR3 is 13 residues. Germline V gene sequence: CDR1 MNHEY, CDR2 SVGAGI. CDR3 in amino acids: CASSYTTKETQYF. CDR3 sequence (DNA): TGTGCCAGCAGTTATACAACTAAAGAGACCCAGTACTTC.

This sequence joins TRBV2 and TRBJ2-7; D gene unclear. CDR1 and CDR2 (germline): SNHLY, FYNNEI. With 4 bases removed from V and 1 base from J, the gap between germline ends came to 8 bases. CDR3 size: 13 residues. In nucleotides, the CDR3 is TGTGCCAGCAGTGCCCAGGTTTCCTACGAGCAGTACTTC. This codes for CASSAQVSYEQYF.

The chain couples TRBV6-5 to TRBJ2-7; 10 positions agree with TRBD2. Germline values: CDR1 MNHEY, CDR2 SVGAGI. The CDR3 runs to 15 residues. V gave up 6 bases and J gave up 1 base; unmatched junction bases: 6. CDR3 in DNA: TGTGCCAGCAGCCAAGCGGGAGGGCCTTCCTACGAGCAGTACTTC. Encoded protein: CASSQAGGPSYEQYF.

V is TRBV28 and J is TRBJ2-3; 7 bases agree with TRBD2. The germline gives CDR1 MDHEN, CDR2 SYDVKM. The V and J ends lost 3 bases and 1 base, in that order; junction bases with no gene match: 4. This CDR3 has 15 amino acids. The CDR3 is CASSLRGSGTDTQYF. For the CDR3, the DNA is TGTGCCAGCAGTTTGCGCGGGAGCGGCACAGATACGCAGTATTTT.

This sequence joins TRBV27 and TRBJ2-3; 11 bases agree with TRBD2. Germline V lookup: CDR1 MNHEY, CDR2 SMNVEV (reference sequence). The junction had 4 bases not matched to a gene; V was cut back by 8 bases and J by 0 bases. The CDR3 is 15 amino acids. CDR3 sequence: CASGGLAGSTDTQYF. The DNA for the CDR3 is TGTGCCAGCGGAGGACTAGCGGGTAGCACAGATACGCAGTATTTT.

The V call is TRBV6-8, the J call TRBJ2-3; 12 bases are a match to TRBD2. With 7 bases clipped from V and 4 bases from J, the junction kept 9 bases outside the gene matches. The CDR3 totals 16 residues. From germline, CDR1 is MNHGY and CDR2 SAAAGT. CDR3 region: CASTPSGRAEADTQYF. CDR3 sequence (DNA): TGTGCCAGCACACCTAGCGGGAGGGCCGAGGCAGATACGCAGTATTTT.

Only one count was recorded for this clone. J is TRBJ2-1 and V is TRBV29-1; no clear D gene. The germline gives CDR1 SQVTM, CDR2 ANQGSEA. This CDR3 contains 9 residues. Trimming shortened V by 4 bases and J by 11 bases, and 6 bases separated the two germline ends. Here the CDR3 DNA reads TGCAGCGTTGGTGGGAAGCAGTTCTTC. This codes for CSVGGKQFF.

This chain connects TRBV5-6 to TRBJ2-2; 9 positions agree with TRBD1. Germline V gene sequence: CDR1 SGHDT, CDR2 YYEEEE. Trimming removed 7 bases from V and 4 bases from J; junction bases left unmatched: 8. CDR3 size: 15 residues. In nucleotides, the CDR3 is TGTGCCAGCTACAGGGGGCGAGGTAGCACCGGGGAGCTGTTTTTT. Amino acids: CASYRGRGSTGELFF.

The gene calls are TRBV7-9 and TRBJ1-2; D uncertain. V was pared by 5 bases and J by 2 bases, with 12 bases between. Germline V gene sequence: CDR1 SEHNR, CDR2 FQNEAQ (reference sequence). The CDR3 extends over 14 amino acids. As DNA, the CDR3 is TGTGCCAGCAGCACGACCCCAAGCAACTATGGCTACACCTTC. It translates to CASSTTPSNYGYTF.

This clone was detected only once. The genes are TRBV5-1 and TRBJ1-1; no definite D call. The CDR3 extends over 16 amino acids. Germline V gene sequence: CDR1 SGHRS, CDR2 YFSETQ. V gave up 0 bases and J gave up 3 bases, with 15 bases separating them. The CDR3 is CASSLAPGSPDTEAFF. The DNA of the CDR3 is TGCGCCAGCAGCTTGGCCCCTGGGAGTCCGGACACTGAAGCTTTCTTT.

The genes are TRBV9 and TRBJ1-3; TRBD1 matches at 8 bases. Germline-derived CDR1 and CDR2 are SGDLS and YYNGEE. The CDR3 has 16 amino acids. The V segment lost 0 bases and the J segment 0 bases; nucleotides outside the gene matches: 2. CDR3 amino acids: CASSVETGASGNTIYF. The CDR3 coding sequence is TGTGCCAGCAGCGTAGAGACAGGGGCCTCTGGAAACACCATATATTTT.

The gene calls are TRBV5-6 and TRBJ2-2; 11 nucleotides agree with TRBD2. There are 15 residues in the CDR3. V was clipped by 4 bases and J by 3 bases; unmatched bases: 2. Germline V gene sequence: CDR1 SGHDT, CDR2 YYEEEE. Written as DNA, the CDR3 is TGTGCCAGCAGCAGACTAGCGGGGTACACCGGGGAGCTGTTTTTT. It translates to CASSRLAGYTGELFF.

The J gene is TRBJ2-7, the V gene TRBV28, with unresolved D. This CDR3 is 13 amino acids long. Germline V CDR1 and CDR2: MDHEN, SYDVKM. V lost 4 bases, J lost 6 bases, and 13 bases lay in between. CDR3 in amino acids: CASSYNPLPEQYF. CDR3 bases: TGTGCCAGCAGTTATAACCCTCTACCCGAGCAGTACTTC.

The rearrangement joins TRBV19 to TRBJ2-7; D gene unclear. This CDR3 contains 15 residues. Between the trimmed V and J ends, which lost 1 base and 2 bases, there was a span of 12 bases. In germline, CDR1 is LNHDA, CDR2 SQIVND (reference sequence). CDR3 sequence: CASSIGSTAPYEQYF. The CDR3 nucleotides read TGTGCCAGTAGTATAGGATCGACTGCTCCCTACGAGCAGTACTTC.

This rearrangement joins TRBV7-2 to TRBJ2-1; perhaps TRBD1 as D (5 bases). Between the trimmed V and J ends, which lost 2 bases and 5 bases, there was a span of 13 bases. There are 15 residues in the CDR3. Germline V gene data show CDR1 as SGHTA and CDR2 as FQGNSA. The CDR3 DNA follows: TGTGCCAGCAGCTTAAGGGGCGGCCTTAACAATGAGCAGTTCTTC. Translated, it gives CASSLRGGLNNEQFF.

The sample holds one count of this clone. The V call is TRBV27, the J call TRBJ1-4; D uncertain. V was shortened by 0 bases and J by 3 bases, with 5 bases between the two germline ends. The CDR3 is 14 amino acids. Per the germline V gene, CDR1 is MNHEY and CDR2 is SMNVEV (reference sequence). CDR3 protein: CASSLSMANEKLFF. CDR3 DNA sequence: TGTGCCAGCAGTTTATCAATGGCTAATGAAAAACTGTTTTTT.

Remarks on this clone: A junction boundary mismatches the germline segment, possibly from a read error. The chain links TRBV11-2 to TRBJ2-1; possible D gene TRBD1, 6 bases. Germline values: CDR1 SGHAT, CDR2 FQNNGV. CDR3 size: 12 residues. Written as DNA, the CDR3 is TGTGCCAGCAGCTTAGATGGGACACTTCGAGTCTTC. Translation gives CASSLDGTLRVF.

The chain employs TRBV5-1 and TRBJ1-1; D remains unclear. CDR3 size: 14 residues. The germline gives CDR1 SGHRS, CDR2 YFSETQ. The V end lost 0 bases, the J end lost 0 bases, and 6 bases lay between the germline ends. CDR3 region: CASSLDSMNTEAFF. In DNA, the CDR3 is TGCGCCAGCAGCTTGGACAGCATGAACACTGAAGCTTTCTTT.